This TCR beta chain was captured by sequencing in a study of T cell changes during pregnancy in multiple sclerosis. Clones were read by immunoSEQ multiplex PCR, and TCRdb kept only the in-frame ones, dropping some. Of around 36,000 clones in the sample, approximately 92% were seen once. In germline, CDR1 is MNHEY, CDR2 SVGAGI. The V end was cut by 5 bases, the J end by 0 bases, with 8 bases between. CDR3 length: 14 residues. The sequence derives from a female donor with multiple sclerosis, enrolled in a pregnancy study. The input for sequencing was peripheral blood, taken before pregnancy. This chain links TRBV6-5 with TRBJ2-1; TRBD2 is a possible D gene (5 bases). DNA for the CDR3: TGTGCCAGCAGTGCACGGGACTCCTACAATGAGCAGTTCTTC. It specifies CASSARDSYNEQFF.